This T cell receptor beta chain was identified in a study of shared clonotypes between healthy human individuals. Across the whole study: Aged 18 to 49, the donors were a couple of women and three men.

The data were produced by immunoSEQ multiplex PCR, yet TCRdb's version contains in-frame clones alone and is incomplete. The sample consists of about 1.4 million clones, around 95% of them appearing once. The study's findings and limits: Several donors held approximately 4.6% of naive CD4 clonotypes in common.

The CDR3 length is 16 residues. Germline assignment: CDR1 SGHRS and CDR2 YFSETQ. Trimming took 4 bases from V and 0 from J, leaving 13 bases between them. On this clone itself: Its matching antigen is unknown.

The TCR originated in a man between 25 and 39 years old in good health. The sample was naive CD4+ T cells sorted from blood. The subset denotes: CD45RA+ positively selected. The rearrangement joins TRBV5-1 to TRBJ2-2; no clear D. The CDR3 sequence is CASSVLEVTNTGELFF. In nucleotides, the CDR3 is TGCGCCAGCAGCGTGTTAGAGGTTACGAACACCGGGGAGCTGTTTTTT.